The T cell receptor (beta chain) described here comes from a study of blood T cell repertoires in COVID-19. Study information: There were acute and convalescent COVID-19 samples, and they came from the United States, Italy and Spain. PBMCs, B-cell-depleted T cells, or T cells provided the cDNA or gDNA that made up the material.

Per the study methods: Amplifying reference gene primers gave estimates of nucleated cell counts. Produced via immunoSEQ multiplex PCR; TCRdb's table is partial and in-frame only. V and J calls and clone size come straight from that table; D and trimming were deduced from the DNA. The sample records 340,000 or so clones, 80% to 90% being singletons. Germline CDR1 reads MNHEY; CDR2 reads SVGEGT. After removal of 5 bases from V and 7 bases from J, the junction contained 9 bases not matched to a gene. CDR3 size: 16 residues. The sequenced sample was peripheral blood. The clonotype comes from a man aged 25 to 40 with active or convalescent COVID-19. The chain uses TRBV6-2 or TRBV6-3 and TRBJ2-1; 12 nucleotides agree with TRBD2. The CDR3 sequence is CASSTSTSGSGNEQFF. CDR3 DNA sequence: TGTGCCAGCAGTACCTCGACTAGCGGGAGTGGTAATGAGCAGTTCTTC.